Each of the 9 T cell receptor beta chains below was sequenced from the same sample in a study of blood T cell repertoires in COVID-19 (dated by TCRdb to the early 2020s). The library was produced with the immunoSEQ multiplex PCR assay. TCRdb provides this immuneACCESS table in a form limited to in-frame rearrangements. Some clones are lacking; in checked studies, under half of them reflect an unresolved V gene, and why the rest are absent is not known. This sample has some 190,000 clones in its table, and 81% of those were observed once. Approximately 11% of the sample belongs to the ten largest clones. The sequencing input was peripheral blood. The receptors come from a woman between 40 and 50 years old with COVID-19, enrolled during active disease.

The sample holds many counts of this clone. J is TRBJ1-2 and V is TRBV5-1; possible D gene TRBD1, 6 bases. The CDR3 covers 15 residues. The germline CDR1 and CDR2 sequences are SGHRS and YFSETQ. The V end was cut by 3 bases, the J end by 8 bases, with 20 bases between. CDR3 bases: TGCGCCAGCAGCTCCGATCCGGGGGGCTCCAGAGGCTACACCTTC. Protein: CASSSDPGGSRGYTF.

The V and J genes are TRBV11-2 and TRBJ1-4, with D perhaps matching TRBD1 (5 bases). V was shortened by 2 bases and J by 2 bases, with 9 bases between the two germline ends. CDR1 and CDR2 (germline): SGHAT, FQNNGV. This CDR3 contains 15 residues. CDR3 protein: CASSLLRVTNEKLFF. CDR3 in DNA: TGTGCCAGCAGCTTACTCAGGGTCACTAATGAAAAACTGTTTTTT.

The J gene is TRBJ2-1, the V gene TRBV11-2; D unresolved. CDR3 length: 13 residues. V was trimmed by 3 bases and J by 4 bases, leaving 7 bases between them. CDR1 is SGHAT, CDR2 FQNNGV, per germline. Here the CDR3 reads CASSFAQYNEQFF. In nucleotides, the CDR3 is TGTGCCAGCAGCTTTGCACAGTACAATGAGCAGTTCTTC.

This clone was observed a handful of times. The chain couples TRBV7-3 to TRBJ2-3, with TRBD2 identical over 10 bases. The ends lost 5 bases at V and 4 bases at J; junction bases unmatched: 6. CDR3 length equals 15 residues. Germline CDR1 reads SGHTA; CDR2 reads FQGTGA. The DNA for the CDR3 is TGTGCCAGCAGCCAAGCGGGGGGGCAGGCAGATACGCAGTATTTT. Translated: CASSQAGGQADTQYF.

The chain is built from TRBV11-3 and TRBJ2-1, with 15 bases fitting TRBD2. V was clipped by 5 bases and J by 7 bases; unmatched bases: 6. This CDR3 has 16 amino acids. Germline-derived CDR1 and CDR2 are SGHNT and YENEEA. CDR3 in amino acids: CASSLGLAGGKNEQFF. CDR3 DNA: TGTGCCAGCAGCCTAGGACTAGCGGGAGGGAAAAATGAGCAGTTCTTC. Combining the CDR3 with reference TRBV11-3 and TRBJ2-1 gives the whole variable domain EAGVVQSPRYKIIEKKQPVAFWCNPISGHNTLYWYLQNLGQGPELLIRYENEEAVDDSQLPKDRFSAERLKGVDSTLKIQPAELGDSAVYLCASSLGLAGGKNEQFFGPGTRLTVL.

The rearrangement links TRBV28 to TRBJ2-1; TRBD2 matches 10 bases. The CDR3 is 18 amino acids. Germline values: CDR1 MDHEN, CDR2 SYDVKM. The trim removed 4 bases at V and 3 bases at J, leaving 12 bases unmatched. CDR3 region: CASSYPTHWTSGYNEQFF. CDR3 DNA sequence: TGTGCCAGCAGTTACCCGACCCATTGGACTAGCGGCTACAATGAGCAGTTCTTC.

This rearrangement joins TRBV27 to TRBJ1-2, with 7 bases fitting TRBD1. The length of the CDR3 is 14 residues. The V gene end was trimmed by 5 bases and the J gene end by 4 bases; junction bases not matched to a gene: 7. Germline lookup yields CDR1 MNHEY and CDR2 SMNVEV (reference sequence). The DNA for the CDR3 is TGTGCCAGCAGTCCCCGGGACAGATTCTATGGCTACACCTTC. Translated: CASSPRDRFYGYTF.

This chain links TRBV6-2 or TRBV6-3 with TRBJ1-3; D not certain. Per germline, CDR1 MNHEY and CDR2 SVGEGT. The length of the CDR3 is 18 residues. V was clipped by 0 bases and J by 4 bases, with 19 bases between them. The CDR3 spells CASSYSSNFRVSGNTIYF. CDR3 in DNA: TGTGCCAGCAGTTACTCGAGTAATTTTCGGGTATCCGGAAACACCATATATTTT.

This chain links TRBV25-1 with TRBJ2-1; TRBD2 agrees at 7 bases. The V segment lost 6 bases and the J segment 9 bases; nucleotides outside the gene matches: 2. The CDR3 has 11 residues. The germline gives CDR1 MGHDK, CDR2 SYGVNS. CDR3 DNA: TGTGCCAGCAGGGGCGGGAGTGAGCAGTTCTTC. This translates into CASRGGSEQFF.